Sequencing of this T cell receptor (beta chain) was carried out in a study of blood T cells in healthy people across ages. This clonotype was seen more than once but under ten times. The CDR3 is made up of 15 amino acids. Germline loops: CDR1 LGHDT, CDR2 YNNKEL (reference sequence). Between the trimmed V and J ends, which lost 3 bases and 0 bases, there was a span of 12 bases. With a J-beta primer mix and a sample-barcoded 5' primer, a second PCR ran about 7 to 11 cycles. TCRdb used MiXCR to reprocess the 5' RACE reads, holding one entry per CDR3 protein. The sample shows approximately 820,000 distinct CDR3 sequences, around 45% of them seen only once.

The clonotype was recovered from a man aged 55-75 years in good health. The specimen was blood. The chain combines TRBV3-1 with TRBJ2-7; perhaps TRBD1 as D (6 bases). The CDR3 DNA follows: TGTGCCAGCAGCCATGACGGGACATCCTCCTACGAGCAGTACTTC. Encoded protein: CASSHDGTSSYEQYF.